This TCR beta chain was profiled in a study of T cell responses to AZD1222 COVID-19 vaccine. Study information: Some second doses came at about 4 weeks and others at about 12 weeks; these were pooled.

Repertoires were generated with immunoSEQ multiplex PCR, while TCRdb's copy carries only in-frame clones and drops some. The sample shows under 200,000 clones, 90% of them seen only once. With V trimmed by 3 bases and J by 6 bases, 14 bases remained unmatched. There are 16 residues in the CDR3. Germline V lookup: CDR1 SGHNT, CDR2 YYREEE (reference sequence). This chain connects TRBV5-4 to TRBJ1-2, with 7 bases fitting TRBD1. Here the sequenced sample was peripheral blood, taken on day 0 of AZD1222 vaccination. The TCR sequence derives from an adult in good health. For the CDR3, the DNA is TGTGCCAGCAGCTGGGGGGGCCGGGACAGACTCGATGGCTACACCTTC. This codes for CASSWGGRDRLDGYTF.